This T cell receptor (beta chain) was captured in a study of cytomegalovirus exposure and HLA in healthy donors (dated by TCRdb to the late 2010s). The study in broad terms: An earlier analysis of some 600 of the donors reported over 250 Gb of sequence data and 95 million to 130 million unique TCR beta sequences obtained from roughly 180 million T cells. Roughly 300 gigabases of sequencing data and tens of millions of unique TCR sequences were included in an early release covering roughly 600 HLA-typed donors. The genetic ancestry cluster associated with self-reported Caucasian donors included 81% of the roughly 400 genotyped donors. The aim of the study was to test whether cataloging public T cell receptors could identify signatures of past pathogen exposure. The T cell repertoires of some 670 subjects were profiled by immunosequencing and related to cytomegalovirus serostatus. In addition to the first cohort of 666 subjects, a separate validation cohort of some 120 different subjects was used. To predict cytomegalovirus infection status, the study brought together high-throughput TCR immunosequencing, statistical association of individual TCRs with disease status, and machine learning. In a later analysis, previously published TCR beta repertoires from about 640 donors were re-analyzed and high-resolution HLA genotyping was added so that TCR occurrence patterns could be studied. Rather than using new phenotypic data, the later analysis identified candidate immune exposures from TCR beta sequences and from how often those sequences occurred across donors. An earlier analysis of some 500 of the donors used high-throughput TCR beta sequencing to judge whether each TCR beta V gene segment behaved as functional or pseudogenic. Donor age, sex, ethnicity and CMV serostatus were compiled alongside the repertoire data. A later genetic analysis took genome-wide SNP genotypes for about three fifths of the 666 donors and used that subset as a discovery cohort. All discovery cohort repertoires had been generated on a single sequencing platform. Both class I and class II loci were covered by HLA typing, at four-digit resolution. The number of typed donors differed by locus: about 629-630 for A, B, C, DRB1 and DQB1; some 500 for DQA1; some 610 for DPA1; and 400 to 480 for DPB1. Roughly 5 DR-DQ haplotypes were handled as single units for association and clustering, since linkage in the cohort was strong. On average, approximately 250,000 unique TCR beta nucleotide sequences were sequenced per donor among 398 genotyped donors of the cohort, with 15% to 20% of those sequences being non-productive.

On this clone: It lacks a known antigen. The input lacks base qualities; no much larger clone sits a single base away.

The protocol used for the library was the immunoSEQ multiplex PCR assay. A mixture of 60 forward primers for TCR Vbeta segments and 13 reverse primers for TCR Jbeta segments was used in the multiplex PCR. The CDR3 region of rearranged TCR beta genes was amplified from genomic DNA with a multiplex PCR assay. The amplified TCR beta libraries were sequenced on the Illumina HiSeq System as 87-base-pair reads. On the study's bioinformatics: In a later analysis, some 80 million unique TCR beta chains were counted across the approximately 620 repertoires, and around 10 million of these chains were shared by at least two donors. A nearest-neighbor algorithm error-corrected the raw reads and collapsed the reads into unique sequences, merging closely related sequences to remove PCR and sequencing errors. Alignment of CDR3 sequences to IMGT reference sequences was used to assign V, D and J gene segments. Each retained sequence needed at least a six-nucleotide match to both a V gene segment and a J gene segment. A rearrangement was called productive if the CDR3 had no stop codons and remained in frame with V and J, and every other rearrangement was called non-productive. Following IMGT convention, CDR3 was defined as the stretch from the second conserved V-encoded cysteine to the conserved J-encoded phenylalanine. Sequences without an unambiguous match to a single V gene segment were excluded from the earlier analysis of several hundred of the donors. In an earlier analysis of 500 to 750 of the donors, V segments were called functional above 56.7% productive rearrangements and were called segregating when the between-donor standard deviation exceeded 5%. A statistical classification framework was developed to diagnose cytomegalovirus status using the catalog of TCR beta chain sequences. In a later analysis, TCR nucleotide sequences were compared against IMGT/GENE-DB human TR gene sequences so that V and J genes could be assigned. In a later analysis, CDR3 sequences and most-parsimonious VDJ recombination scenarios were assigned using the TCRdist pipeline. In a later analysis, each TCR beta chain was defined by its CDR3 amino acid sequence together with its V-gene family, and reads without a unique V-gene family were excluded. As a way to deal with suspected cross-contamination and a sequencing artifact, a later analysis dropped roughly 600 nucleotide sequences that were highly shared and had low generation probability. In a later analysis, a clonal expansion index for each public chain was calculated from normalized within-repertoire ranks of inferred template counts. In a later analysis, generation probabilities were computed with a VDJ recombination model fitted to out-of-frame rearrangements, and the resulting probabilities were checked against IGoR. Hypergeometric tests were used in a later analysis to score TCR-TCR, TCR-HLA and TCR-CMV co-occurrence, with a repertoire-size bias correction applied to the TCR pairs. In a later analysis, false discovery rates were estimated by permuting HLA or CMV assignments 20 times. In a later analysis, co-occurring TCRs were grouped using DBSCAN, and TCRdist sequence similarity was added for clustering within HLA-allele-positive subsets. Repertoires with fewer than 30,000 or more than 120,000 public chains, plus five repertoires with anomalous nucleotide sharing, were excluded from co-occurrence clustering. This immuneACCESS table, as held by TCRdb, lists in-frame sequences with V and J called but not all clones. Of the missing ones, under half trace to an unresolved V gene in checked studies; the others have no known cause. V and J calls plus clone size are reproduced from that table; the DNA served to infer D and trimming. The sample table contains about 78,000 clones; only one count was recorded for around 60% of them. Of the sample, 4.5% to 6% is held by the ten largest clones.

What the work shows at the level of the full study, not this receptor alone: According to a later analysis, most CMV-associated TCR beta chains appeared to be HLA-restricted, and the HLA associations seemed to be driven largely by CMV exposure. According to a later analysis, parvovirus B19, influenza, CMV and Epstein-Barr virus appeared linked to several top co-occurrence clusters. A cluster of highly shared sequence variants was judged likely to be a technical artifact of the sequencing pipeline. Broadly in line with IMGT annotations, most TCR beta V segments showed up in productive rearrangements about 87% or about 30% of the time in an earlier analysis of around 550 of the donors. In a later genetic analysis, a missense DCLRE1C variant was associated with V-gene and J-gene trimming of TCR beta chains, and the association was replicated in an independent cohort. Because some donors lacked HLA typing at each locus, the association tests relied only on the typed subset. Across donors, most TCR sequences were observed very rarely, whereas some public TCRs were present in many individuals. Because counts were too low, about 15 rarely observed V segments, including chromosome 9 orphons, were left out of the earlier analysis of a few hundred of the donors. Specific HLA alleles were associated with roughly 16,000 TCR beta sequences at a false discovery rate of 0.05 in a later analysis. In a later analysis, TCR association rates were found to vary across HLA loci, with the most associated TCRs seen for DRB1 alleles and the fewest for HLA-C alleles. In this cohort, only TCR beta chains were sequenced, and detectable features were limited by the absence of alpha or paired-chain data. Because the 87-base-pair reads could not distinguish some IMGT-functional V segments, including TRBV6-2 and TRBV6-3, those segments were excluded. Compared with the approximately 670-donor mean, donors in an Asian-associated ancestry cluster had fewer N-insertions in productive TCRs, according to a later genetic analysis. When HLA alleles, especially DR and DQ, strongly co-occurred, attributing TCR associations to individual alleles was difficult. Sequencing depth was assumed to be roughly uniform across donors in the presence/absence analyses, though that assumption may not hold. The classifier was reported to diagnose cytomegalovirus status with high specificity and sensitivity in both the original cohort and the validation cohort. In the study, around 150 TCR beta chains were listed as associated with cytomegalovirus. According to the authors, the approach could potentially be generalized to other disease states and immunological phenotypes. In a later analysis, HLA-associated TCR beta chains showed more clonal expansion and lower generation probabilities than non-associated chains that were equally common. A further reported finding was that TCR beta sequences accurately predicted the HLA-A and HLA-B alleles for most subjects in the first cohort. Linkage disequilibrium might explain the correlated functional status among segregating V segments, but an unknown experimental factor could not be ruled out. A few of the identified cytomegalovirus-associated TCR beta chains were confirmed in vitro to be specific for cytomegalovirus antigens. Immune exposure information for the cohort was limited to CMV serostatus.

The cohort comprised approximately 700 healthy bone marrow donors. At the time of sampling, every cohort member was nominally healthy, though immune exposures that went unrecorded were likely present. The donor tested CMV seropositive and was one of the 289 seropositive cohort members. A peripheral blood sample was collected from each donor, and TCR beta sequencing was performed on peripheral blood mononuclear cells. The Qiagen DNeasy Blood Extraction Kit was used to extract genomic DNA from the blood cell samples. The germline V gene specifies SNHLY as CDR1 and FYNNEI as CDR2. Trimming removed 10 bases from V and 7 bases from J; the gene matches leave 17 bases unexplained. From its cysteine to its phenylalanine, the CDR3 spans 15 amino acids. Just the 45-base CDR3 DNA is kept, in frame starting at base 1.

The sequence is built from TRBV2 and TRBJ2-7; 9 of the junction bases match TRBD2. The source is a man aged 30 to 39 in good health and CMV-seropositive. The source material was PBMCs. The nucleotide sequence is TGTGCCACCAAAGAGGGGGCGGGGGGGCATTCTGAGCAGTACTTC. Its amino acids are CATKEGAGGHSEQYF.